These T cell receptor beta chains were read from a single sample in a study of T-cell reconstitution after alpha-beta-depleted transplantation in children. TCRdb recomputed calls from the PCR reads with MiXCR, one row per CDR3 protein. This sample has 250,000 to 350,000 distinct CDR3 sequences, with approximately 9.8% found just once. This specimen consisted of PBMCs from the stem cell graft donor, obtained from the stem cell graft. The receptors derive from a human donor who donated a stem cell graft to a child with SCID. CDR3s include the opening cysteine and the closing phenylalanine or tryptophan. Each record gives: clone size, V gene, D gene, J gene, CDR3 DNA, CDR3 protein. D genes are given only for firm matches. Size values are once, few and many counts, or a class for expanded clones, and some rows have none.

clone_size: many
v_call: TRBV6-4
d_call: TRBD1
j_call: TRBJ2-1
cdr3_nt: TGTGCCAGCAGTGGATTGACAGGGGGCAATGAGCAGTTCTTC
cdr3_aa: CASSGLTGGNEQFF

clone_size: few
v_call: TRBV4-1
d_call: -
j_call: TRBJ2-7
cdr3_nt: TGCGCCAGCAGCCAAGGGGCAGTCTCTTACTCCTACGAGCAGTACTTC
cdr3_aa: CASSQGAVSYSYEQYF

clone_size: few
v_call: TRBV7-3
d_call: -
j_call: TRBJ2-1
cdr3_nt: TGTGCCAGCAGCCCCGACAGTGGGGATGAGCAGTTCTTC
cdr3_aa: CASSPDSGDEQFF

clone_size: few
v_call: TRBV5-1
d_call: TRBD2
j_call: TRBJ2-5
cdr3_nt: TGCGCCAGCAGCTTGGCCACGGGACTAGCGGACCAAGAGACCCAGTACTTC
cdr3_aa: CASSLATGLADQETQYF

clone_size: many
v_call: TRBV20-1
d_call: -
j_call: TRBJ1-1
cdr3_nt: TGCAGTGCTCTCGAATACCCAGGATGGAACACTGAAGCTTTCTTT
cdr3_aa: CSALEYPGWNTEAFF

clone_size: -
v_call: TRBV12-3/TRBV12-4
d_call: -
j_call: TRBJ1-1
cdr3_nt: TGTGCCAGCAGTTTAGTCCTCCGGGATATAGACGCTTTCTTT
cdr3_aa: CASSLVLRDIDAFF

clone_size: few
v_call: TRBV12-3/TRBV12-4
d_call: TRBD1
j_call: TRBJ2-4
cdr3_nt: TGTGCCATCAGTCCCGAATCCTCAGGGGGCACCCCTCGGGGAAACATTCAGTACTTC
cdr3_aa: CAISPESSGGTPRGNIQYF

clone_size: -
v_call: TRBV27
d_call: TRBD2
j_call: TRBJ2-1
cdr3_nt: TGTGCCAGCGGCCCTTCTAGCGGGGGGGTATTTGAGCAGTTCTTC
cdr3_aa: CASGPSSGGVFEQFF

clone_size: -
v_call: TRBV7-9
d_call: -
j_call: TRBJ2-5
cdr3_nt: TGTGCCAGCAGCAACCAACAGTACCAAGAGACCCAGTACTTC
cdr3_aa: CASSNQQYQETQYF

clone_size: few
v_call: TRBV6-1
d_call: -
j_call: TRBJ2-1
cdr3_nt: TGTGCCAGCAGTCCCCGAGGGATAAGCTCCTACAATGAGCAGTTCTTC
cdr3_aa: CASSPRGISSYNEQFF

clone_size: few
v_call: TRBV6-1
d_call: -
j_call: TRBJ2-7
cdr3_nt: TGTGCCAGCAGTGACGGACCATACGAGCAGTACTTC
cdr3_aa: CASSDGPYEQYF

clone_size: once
v_call: TRBV5-1
d_call: TRBD2
j_call: TRBJ2-5
cdr3_nt: TGCGCCAGCAGCTCGAGACTAGCGGGACAAGAGACCCAGTACTTC
cdr3_aa: CASSSRLAGQETQYF

clone_size: -
v_call: TRBV5-1
d_call: -
j_call: TRBJ2-7
cdr3_nt: TGCGCCAGCAGCTTCCAGGACGGCTACGAGCAGTACTTC
cdr3_aa: CASSFQDGYEQYF

clone_size: many
v_call: TRBV24-1
d_call: -
j_call: TRBJ1-1
cdr3_nt: TGTGCCACCAGTGATGTAAGGACAGAAGAACTAGATTGGGCTGAAGCTTTCTTT
cdr3_aa: CATSDVRTEELDWAEAFF

clone_size: -
v_call: TRBV12-3/TRBV12-4
d_call: TRBD1
j_call: TRBJ1-3
cdr3_nt: TGTGCCAGCAGTAAGGGACAGCTCTCTGGAAACACCATATATTTT
cdr3_aa: CASSKGQLSGNTIYF

clone_size: few
v_call: TRBV5-1
d_call: TRBD1
j_call: TRBJ1-1
cdr3_nt: TGCGCCAGCAGCTCAAAGACAGGGACGGCGAACACTGAAGCTTTCTTT
cdr3_aa: CASSSKTGTANTEAFF

clone_size: few
v_call: TRBV5-1
d_call: -
j_call: TRBJ2-1
cdr3_nt: TGCGCCAGCAGCTCGACGGAGTCCTCCTACAATGAGCAGTTCTTC
cdr3_aa: CASSSTESSYNEQFF

clone_size: few
v_call: TRBV12-3/TRBV12-4
d_call: TRBD1
j_call: TRBJ2-7
cdr3_nt: TGTGCCAGCAGAAAAACAGGGGCCTCCTCCTACGAGCAGTACTTC
cdr3_aa: CASRKTGASSYEQYF

clone_size: -
v_call: TRBV25-1
d_call: TRBD1
j_call: TRBJ2-2
cdr3_nt: TGTGCCAGCAGTATTTCGGACAGGGTCGGGGAGCTGTTTTTT
cdr3_aa: CASSISDRVGELFF

clone_size: few
v_call: TRBV5-1
d_call: TRBD1
j_call: TRBJ1-1
cdr3_nt: TGCGCCAGCAGCCTGGGACAGGGGGCGCTTACTGAAGCTTTCTTT
cdr3_aa: CASSLGQGALTEAFF

clone_size: -
v_call: TRBV5-6
d_call: -
j_call: TRBJ2-5
cdr3_nt: TGTGCCAGCAGCCCATCTACAAGTTCATTATTGGAGACCCAGTACTTC
cdr3_aa: CASSPSTSSLLETQYF

clone_size: many
v_call: TRBV6-5
d_call: -
j_call: TRBJ2-4
cdr3_nt: TGTGCCAGCAGACCTACGGCCCAGGGGCGCCCCAAAAACATTCAGTACTTC
cdr3_aa: CASRPTAQGRPKNIQYF

clone_size: -
v_call: TRBV5-6
d_call: -
j_call: TRBJ2-7
cdr3_nt: TGTGCCAGCAGCCCCGGGCTTAGCTGCTACGAGCAGTACTTC
cdr3_aa: CASSPGLSCYEQYF

clone_size: -
v_call: TRBV10-3
d_call: TRBD1
j_call: TRBJ2-2
cdr3_nt: TGTGCCACTAGGACAGGGGGAACCGGGGAGCTGTTTTTT
cdr3_aa: CATRTGGTGELFF

clone_size: -
v_call: TRBV12-3/TRBV12-4
d_call: -
j_call: TRBJ1-1
cdr3_nt: TGTGCCAGCAGCGCTTCTTGGGACGGCAAACCCATGAACACTGAAGCTTTCTTT
cdr3_aa: CASSASWDGKPMNTEAFF

clone_size: -
v_call: TRBV24-1
d_call: -
j_call: TRBJ2-3
cdr3_nt: TGTGCCACCAGTGACCCTCTACAGGGAAGGGCAGATACGCAGTATTTT
cdr3_aa: CATSDPLQGRADTQYF

clone_size: few
v_call: TRBV7-3
d_call: TRBD1
j_call: TRBJ2-3
cdr3_nt: TGTGCCAGCAGCCCCCACGGGACAGGGCGTTGGGCGCAGTATTTT
cdr3_aa: CASSPHGTGRWAQYF

clone_size: few
v_call: TRBV4-1
d_call: -
j_call: TRBJ2-7
cdr3_nt: TGCGCCAGCAGCCTCGCGATATCATGGGCCTACGAGCAGTACTTC
cdr3_aa: CASSLAISWAYEQYF

clone_size: many
v_call: TRBV7-9
d_call: -
j_call: TRBJ1-5
cdr3_nt: TGTGCCAGCAGCTCCAACATGAATCAGCCCCAGCATTTT
cdr3_aa: CASSSNMNQPQHF

clone_size: few
v_call: TRBV10-3
d_call: -
j_call: TRBJ1-4
cdr3_nt: TGTGCCATCAGTGAGTTCGGGGTCGGTGCCCCTAATGAAAAACTGTTTTTT
cdr3_aa: CAISEFGVGAPNEKLFF

clone_size: many
v_call: TRBV6-5
d_call: TRBD1
j_call: TRBJ1-1
cdr3_nt: TGTGCCAGCAGCCGTGGAGGGGGCCTTGAAGCTTTCTTT
cdr3_aa: CASSRGGGLEAFF

clone_size: few
v_call: TRBV20-1
d_call: -
j_call: TRBJ2-5
cdr3_nt: TGCAGTGGGCGGCGCCAAGAGACCCAGTACTTC
cdr3_aa: CSGRRQETQYF

clone_size: few
v_call: TRBV11-2
d_call: -
j_call: TRBJ2-1
cdr3_nt: TGTGCCAGCAGCTTAGAATTCGGACTATCCGAAAACAATGAGCAGTTCTTC
cdr3_aa: CASSLEFGLSENNEQFF

clone_size: few
v_call: TRBV12-3/TRBV12-4
d_call: TRBD1
j_call: TRBJ2-7
cdr3_nt: TGTGCCAGCAGTCTCATGGGGTGGGGGACAGGGGAGACCTACGAGCAGTACTTC
cdr3_aa: CASSLMGWGTGETYEQYF

clone_size: many
v_call: TRBV7-9
d_call: -
j_call: TRBJ2-3
cdr3_nt: TGTGCCAGCAGCCGTGGGGGCTCTAGCACAGATACGCAGTATTTT
cdr3_aa: CASSRGGSSTDTQYF

clone_size: -
v_call: TRBV20-1
d_call: -
j_call: TRBJ2-6
cdr3_nt: TGCAGTGCTAGGGAACAGGGCGGCCGCGCGGCCAACGTCCTGACTTTC
cdr3_aa: CSAREQGGRAANVLTF

clone_size: few
v_call: TRBV2
d_call: -
j_call: TRBJ1-1
cdr3_nt: TGTGCCAGCACTCTCGGACCTACGACTGAAGCTTTCTTT
cdr3_aa: CASTLGPTTEAFF

clone_size: -
v_call: TRBV2
d_call: TRBD2
j_call: TRBJ2-1
cdr3_nt: TGTGCCAGCACCAAGACTAGCGGACCCTACAATGAGCAGTTCTTC
cdr3_aa: CASTKTSGPYNEQFF

clone_size: -
v_call: TRBV5-1
d_call: TRBD1
j_call: TRBJ2-7
cdr3_nt: TGCGCCAGCAGCTTGAACAGGGGTCGATCCTACGAGCAGTACTTC
cdr3_aa: CASSLNRGRSYEQYF

clone_size: few
v_call: TRBV20-1
d_call: -
j_call: TRBJ1-1
cdr3_nt: TGCAGTGCTAGACGCGCCCTCACTGAAGCTTTCTTT
cdr3_aa: CSARRALTEAFF

clone_size: many
v_call: TRBV6-1
d_call: -
j_call: TRBJ2-1
cdr3_nt: TGTGCCAGCAGTCGGACAGTTCTTAGTTACAATGAGCAGTTCTTC
cdr3_aa: CASSRTVLSYNEQFF

clone_size: many
v_call: TRBV5-1
d_call: TRBD1
j_call: TRBJ1-1
cdr3_nt: TGCGCCAGCAGCGGGACAGGGACTGAAGCTTTCTTT
cdr3_aa: CASSGTGTEAFF

clone_size: -
v_call: TRBV6-1
d_call: -
j_call: TRBJ2-3
cdr3_nt: TGTGCCAGCAGCCGCGGACGAGCCCTTACAGATACGCAGTATTTT
cdr3_aa: CASSRGRALTDTQYF

clone_size: few
v_call: TRBV12-3/TRBV12-4
d_call: TRBD1
j_call: TRBJ2-1
cdr3_nt: TGTGCCAGCAGCCACGACAGGGATTTGAATGAGCAGTTCTTC
cdr3_aa: CASSHDRDLNEQFF

clone_size: few
v_call: TRBV15
d_call: TRBD2
j_call: TRBJ2-7
cdr3_nt: TGTGCCACCAGCAGAGATGGGACTAGCGCCCACGAGCAGTACTTC
cdr3_aa: CATSRDGTSAHEQYF

clone_size: -
v_call: TRBV12-3/TRBV12-4
d_call: -
j_call: TRBJ2-7
cdr3_nt: TGTGCCAGCAGTTTGAGAGACCGGCCCTTAAGCTCCTACGAGCAGTACTTC
cdr3_aa: CASSLRDRPLSSYEQYF

clone_size: -
v_call: TRBV12-3/TRBV12-4
d_call: -
j_call: TRBJ1-6
cdr3_nt: TGTGCCAGCCGGGGGGGAAATAATTCACCCCTCCACTTT
cdr3_aa: CASRGGNNSPLHF

clone_size: few
v_call: TRBV7-9
d_call: -
j_call: TRBJ1-2
cdr3_nt: TGTGCCAGCCGTCCGGGGGCGTCAGCCTATGGCTACACCTTC
cdr3_aa: CASRPGASAYGYTF

clone_size: -
v_call: TRBV4-1
d_call: -
j_call: TRBJ2-1
cdr3_nt: TGCGCCAGCAGCCAAGTTTTGACCCCTAATTGGAGCTCCTACAATGAGCAGTTCTTC
cdr3_aa: CASSQVLTPNWSSYNEQFF

clone_size: many
v_call: TRBV10-1
d_call: TRBD2
j_call: TRBJ2-3
cdr3_nt: TGCGCCAGCAGTGAATGGGGGGGGAAAAGCACAGATACGCAGTATTTT
cdr3_aa: CASSEWGGKSTDTQYF

clone_size: -
v_call: TRBV6-1
d_call: -
j_call: TRBJ1-1
cdr3_nt: TGTGCCAGCAGTGAAAGGTTTGGGAACACTGAAGCTTTCTTT
cdr3_aa: CASSERFGNTEAFF

clone_size: -
v_call: TRBV10-3
d_call: -
j_call: TRBJ2-1
cdr3_nt: TGTGCCATCAGTGAGTCTGTCTACAATGAGCAGTTCTTC
cdr3_aa: CAISESVYNEQFF

clone_size: few
v_call: TRBV20-1
d_call: -
j_call: TRBJ2-2
cdr3_nt: TGCAGTGTAAAACTCGGCGGGGAGGCCGGGGAGCTGTTTTTT
cdr3_aa: CSVKLGGEAGELFF